What follows are 9 T cell receptor beta chains derived from one specimen sequenced in a study of blood T cell repertoires in COVID-19. Profiling relied on immunoSEQ multiplex PCR, and the TCRdb table lists in-frame clones only, not all of them. This table holds around 56,000 clones, over 70% found once. Sequencing was carried out using peripheral blood. Source of these receptors: a woman between 45 and 60 years old with active or convalescent COVID-19.

The chain is built from TRBV28 and TRBJ1-1, with D possibly matching TRBD1 (6 bases). Per germline, CDR1 MDHEN and CDR2 SYDVKM. The germline V and J ends were trimmed by 2 bases and 6 bases, with 19 bases remaining between them. This CDR3 comprises 16 residues. The CDR3 protein is CASSLPHLQGRAEAFF. DNA of the CDR3: TGTGCCAGCAGTTTACCCCACCTGCAGGGGCGGGCTGAAGCTTTCTTT.

The rearrangement links TRBV7-2 to TRBJ2-3; TRBD2 might be the D (5 bases). CDR1 is SGHTA and CDR2 is FQGNSA in the germline V gene. V lost 6 bases to trimming and J lost 0 bases, with 16 bases between them. CDR3 length: 16 amino acids. The DNA of the CDR3 is TGTGCCAGCAGTTTCAAGGGCGGGTCTAGCACAGATACGCAGTATTTT. Residues: CASSFKGGSSTDTQYF.

The chain uses TRBV5-4 and TRBJ1-2; 11 nucleotides align to TRBD1. Trimming took 4 bases from V and 4 from J; bases not matched to a gene: 6. CDR3 length: 15 residues. In germline, CDR1 is SGHNT, CDR2 YYREEE (reference sequence). The CDR3 nucleotides read TGTGCCAGCAGCCCACGGACAGGGGGCCCCTATGGCTACACCTTC. It translates to CASSPRTGGPYGYTF.

V and J are TRBV11-2 and TRBJ1-2; tentative D call: TRBD1 (6 bases). Germline CDR1 and CDR2: SGHAT and FQNNGV. V was cut by 6 bases and J by 0 bases, with 17 bases left in between. There are 16 residues in the CDR3. CDR3 region: CASRRIGQYSNYGYTF. Here the CDR3 DNA reads TGTGCCAGCAGACGGATCGGACAGTATTCTAACTATGGCTACACCTTC.

The chain couples TRBV25-1 to TRBJ1-4; weak D call: TRBD1 (6 bases). In germline, CDR1 is MGHDK, CDR2 SYGVNS. V was pared by 4 bases and J by 8 bases, with 20 bases between. The CDR3 is made up of 16 amino acids. CDR3 bases: TGTGCCAGCAGTGCACCGGGACATTCGAGTTTGGAAAAACTGTTTTTT. It yields the protein CASSAPGHSSLEKLFF.

The rearrangement links TRBV21-1 to TRBJ1-2; no DNA check was done on the table's D call, TRBD1. TRBV21-1 corresponds to a pseudogene. The CDR3 is 16 amino acids. DNA of the CDR3: TGTGCCAGCAGAAAAATGATTCCCAGGGGTAACTATGGCTACACCTTC. It translates to CASRKMIPRGNYGYTF.

The rearrangement joins TRBV10-1 to TRBJ2-2; 11 nucleotides align to TRBD2. With V trimmed by 5 bases and J by 4 bases, 3 bases remained unmatched. The germline V gene encodes CDR1 WNHNN and CDR2 SYGVQD (reference sequence). The CDR3 contains 15 residues. In DNA, the CDR3 is TGCGCCAGCAGTCAGGGGACTAGCGGCACCGGGGAGCTGTTTTTT. Protein: CASSQGTSGTGELFF.

This rearrangement joins TRBV11-2 to TRBJ2-2, with TRBD1 matching 11 bases. The CDR3 is 18 amino acids. The V gene's germline CDR1 is SGHAT and CDR2 FQNNGV. The V and J ends lost 5 bases and 6 bases, in that order; junction bases with no gene match: 14. The CDR3 DNA reads TGTGCCAGCAGCCCCACCAGGGACAGGGGGTTGAGTGCCGGGGAGCTGTTTTTT. It specifies CASSPTRDRGLSAGELFF.

The rearrangement uses TRBV11-2 and TRBJ1-1; no reliable D call. Germline-derived CDR1 and CDR2 are SGHAT and FQNNGV. The CDR3 contains 15 residues. Trimming removed 5 bases at V and 7 bases at J, with 20 bases between. CDR3 coding DNA: TGTGCCAGCAGCCCAACATGGGAGTCCGCCGTTGAAGCTTTCTTT. As protein: CASSPTWESAVEAFF.